This T cell receptor beta chain was retrieved from a study of blood T cells in healthy people across ages. Study conclusions and caveats: Unsorted PBMC input precluded a conclusive naive versus antigen-experienced comparison.

Russia was home to the donors, healthy Caucasian individuals aged roughly 6 to 100. Deletions cut 0 bases from V and 7 bases from J, with 15 bases between. CDR3 length equals 16 residues. The germline CDR1 and CDR2 sequences are MGHDK and SYGVNS. About this clonotype: What it recognizes is unknown.

Sample-barcoded 5' priming and a J-beta primer mix drove a second PCR of about 6 to 12 cycles. The template-switch adaptor was a 5' adaptor with 12 random nucleotides. It tagged each cDNA molecule. Using its own MiXCR run on the 5' RACE reads, TCRdb lists one record per CDR3 protein. The sample lists 800,000 to 1,000,000 distinct CDR3 sequences, roughly 43% occurring once. The rearrangement joins TRBV25-1 to TRBJ1-4; the D gene is possibly TRBD1 (5 bases). This clonotype was sampled from a young man in good health. Material for sequencing was blood. The CDR3 protein is CASSEYKVWGGEKLFF. The CDR3 nucleotides are TGTGCCAGCAGTGAATATAAGGTGTGGGGGGGTGAAAAACTGTTTTTT.